Each of the 27 T cell receptor beta chains below was sequenced from the same sample in a study of response to subunit inactivated influenza vaccine. TCRdb re-called the RT-PCR reads through MiXCR, storing one row per CDR3 protein. Of some 550,000 distinct CDR3 sequences listed, roughly 25% are singletons. The same sample was also used in a study of T cells expressing NK-cell markers. That work adds: A 5'RACE template switching approach incorporating UMIs was used to make TCR beta cDNA.

This specimen consisted of CD4+ T cells sorted from PBMCs, obtained roughly 13 days after vaccination. The source of these receptors is a man aged 50 to 60 who received an inactivated influenza vaccine.

J is TRBJ2-1 and V is TRBV12-3 or TRBV12-4; 14 bases are shared with TRBD2. The CDR3 covers 16 residues. The V segment lost 4 bases and the J segment 1 base; nucleotides outside the gene matches: 0. The CDR3 sequence is CASSWTSGGSYNEQFF. The CDR3 region has the DNA TGTGCCAGCAGTTGGACTAGCGGGGGGTCCTACAATGAGCAGTTCTTC.

This clonotype was found a few times. This sequence joins TRBV7-9 and TRBJ2-1; 7 bases align to TRBD1. V gave up 5 bases and J gave up 2 bases; unmatched junction bases: 9. Germline CDR1 is SEHNR and CDR2 is FQNEAQ (reference sequence). This CDR3 has 16 amino acids. Here the CDR3 reads CASSRMTGKAYNEQFF. In nucleotides, the CDR3 is TGTGCCAGCAGCCGTATGACAGGGAAAGCCTACAATGAGCAGTTCTTC. The whole variable domain, remainder taken from reference TRBV7-9 and TRBJ2-1, is DTGVSQNPRHKITKRGQNVTFRCDPISEHNRLYWYRQTLGQGPEFLTYFQNEAQLEKSRLLSDRFSAERPKGSFSTLEIQRTEQGDSAMYLCASSRMTGKAYNEQFFGPGTRLTVL.

This clonotype was counted a few times. The chain recombines TRBV7-9 with TRBJ2-3; 8 positions agree with TRBD2. CDR3 length: 15 residues. J lost 2 bases, V lost 5 bases, and 6 bases had no gene match. Germline V gives CDR1 SEHNR, CDR2 FQNEAQ (reference sequence). This CDR3 is CASSRKAGATDTQYF. In DNA, the CDR3 is TGTGCCAGCAGCAGAAAAGCGGGGGCCACAGATACGCAGTATTTT.

CDR3 sequence: CASSYRQTDTQYF. As DNA, the CDR3 is TGTGCCAGCAGCTATCGACAGACAGATACGCAGTATTTT. The genes are TRBV7-2 and TRBJ2-3; the D gene is possibly TRBD1 (5 bases). In germline, CDR1 is SGHTA, CDR2 FQGNSA. The CDR3 runs to 13 residues. Trimming took off 4 bases at V and 3 bases at J, with 8 bases between the two ends.

This clonotype appeared a few times. V gene TRBV20-1 combines with J gene TRBJ2-7, with 8 bases lining up with TRBD1. The germline V gene encodes CDR1 DFQATT and CDR2 SNEGSKA (reference sequence). After removal of 0 bases from V and 3 bases from J, the junction contained 7 bases not matched to a gene. There are 15 residues in the CDR3. CDR3: CSARDRQGLNYEQYF. In nucleotides, the CDR3 is TGCAGTGCTAGAGATCGACAGGGGTTGAACTACGAGCAGTACTTC.

This clonotype has more than one count but fewer than ten. V and J are TRBV2 and TRBJ2-2; 9 nucleotides align to TRBD1. This CDR3 is 17 amino acids long. The trim removed 0 bases at V and 6 bases at J, leaving 8 bases unmatched. CDR1 is SNHLY, CDR2 FYNNEI, per germline. The CDR3: CASSEAGWTGVSGELFF. Here the CDR3 DNA reads TGTGCCAGCAGTGAAGCGGGATGGACAGGGGTGTCCGGGGAGCTGTTTTTT.

V gene TRBV2 combines with J gene TRBJ2-2, with D maybe TRBD1 (5 bases). The CDR3 extends over 15 amino acids. The V gene lost 6 bases and the J gene lost 5 bases, with 16 bases spanning the gap. CDR1 is SNHLY, CDR2 FYNNEI, per germline. For the CDR3, the DNA is TGTGCCAGCAGAGCGCAGGGTACGATAACCGGGGAGCTGTTTTTT. Protein product: CASRAQGTITGELFF.

Only a few counts were recorded for this clonotype. The genes are TRBV12-3 or TRBV12-4 and TRBJ2-7; no clear D gene. CDR3 length: 13 amino acids. Trimming took 5 bases from V and 0 from J, leaving 8 bases between them. CDR3 DNA: TGTGCCAGCAGTGCTCTATCCTCCTACGAGCAGTACTTC. Translating gives CASSALSSYEQYF.

The CDR3 bases are TGCGCCAGCAGCTCGGGACAGAGCGGAAACACCATATATTTT. It encodes CASSSGQSGNTIYF. The V gene is TRBV5-1, the J gene TRBJ1-3; 7 nucleotides align to TRBD1. Germline CDR1 is SGHRS and CDR2 is YFSETQ. The CDR3 sequence is 14 residues long. V was pared by 3 bases and J by 4 bases, with 4 bases of the junction left unmatched.

This clonotype came up many times. This chain uses TRBV29-1 with TRBJ2-3; D unresolved. The germline V gene has CDR1 SQVTM and CDR2 ANQGSEA. CDR3 size: 16 residues. The V gene lost 5 bases and the J gene lost 4 bases, with 22 bases spanning the gap. DNA of the CDR3: TGCAGCGTTCAAGCTATTGGGCTAAAGGGCGCAGATACGCAGTATTTT. Translating gives CSVQAIGLKGADTQYF.

The gene calls are TRBV18 and TRBJ2-5; D remains unclear. This CDR3 has 18 residues. V dropped 0 bases and J dropped 5 bases, with 22 bases sitting between them. Per germline, CDR1 KGHSH and CDR2 LQKENI. The DNA for the CDR3 is TGTGCCAGCTCACCACCGGAGATAGCCCTATTAGGAATCGAGACCCAGTACTTC. Translation: CASSPPEIALLGIETQYF.

V gene TRBV12-3 or TRBV12-4 combines with J gene TRBJ1-5, with a weak D call TRBD1 (5 bases). Trimming took 6 bases from V and 6 from J, leaving 15 bases between them. CDR3 length equals 14 residues. CDR3 in amino acids: CASSPGTRRQPQHF. CDR3 coding DNA: TGTGCCAGCAGCCCCGGGACCCGGCGTCAGCCCCAGCATTTT.

This clonotype turned up a few times. The CDR3 DNA is TGCGCCAGCAGCCAATTCGGGCAGGGAGCATCACCCCTCCACTTT. This sequence encodes CASSQFGQGASPLHF. J is TRBJ1-6 and V is TRBV4-3; the D gene is possibly TRBD1 (5 bases). CDR3 length: 15 amino acids. CDR1 and CDR2 from the germline V gene are LGHNA and YSLEER. V shed 2 bases and J shed 10 bases, with 15 bases lying between them.

This chain links TRBV5-1 with TRBJ2-1, with 11 positions matching TRBD2. The V gene end was trimmed by 4 bases and the J gene end by 10 bases; junction bases not matched to a gene: 7. The V gene's germline CDR1 is SGHRS and CDR2 YFSETQ. This CDR3 comprises 14 residues. Here the CDR3 reads CASSPTRLAGEQFF. In DNA, the CDR3 is TGCGCCAGCAGCCCAACGCGACTAGCGGGAGAGCAGTTCTTC.

The count of this clonotype is one. The chain combines TRBV7-6 with TRBJ2-3, with D maybe TRBD1 (5 bases). Trimming took 1 base from V and 1 from J, leaving 12 bases between them. The CDR3 is 16 residues long. From germline, CDR1 is SGHVS and CDR2 FNYEAQ. The CDR3 DNA sequence: TGTGCCAGCAGCTTAGAGGCAGGGTGGGGCACAGATACGCAGTATTTT. Translated, it gives CASSLEAGWGTDTQYF.

The J gene is TRBJ2-3, the V gene TRBV20-1, with unresolved D. Per the germline V gene, CDR1 is DFQATT and CDR2 is SNEGSKA (reference sequence). Deletions cut 2 bases from V and 1 base from J, with 10 bases between. This CDR3 is built from 14 residues. CDR3 amino acids: CSARIWSRTDTQYF. Written as DNA, the CDR3 is TGCAGTGCTAGAATCTGGTCCCGCACAGATACGCAGTATTTT.

This clonotype was seen a handful of times. The chain has TRBV4-1 and TRBJ2-3; 9 bases match TRBD2. Per the germline V gene, CDR1 is MGHRA and CDR2 is YSYEKL. The ends lost 5 bases at V and 4 bases at J; junction bases unmatched: 4. This CDR3 has 14 amino acids. Here the CDR3 DNA reads TGCGCCAGCAGCAGCGGGAGGTTTGCAGATACGCAGTATTTT. It is translated as CASSSGRFADTQYF.

V is TRBV20-1 and J is TRBJ2-1, with D unresolved. The V end lost 8 bases, the J end lost 5 bases, and 16 bases lay between the germline ends. This CDR3 has 13 residues. Per germline, CDR1 DFQATT and CDR2 SNEGSKA (reference sequence). DNA of the CDR3: TGCAGTCCGGCAGGCCTCCGGGACAATGAGCAGTTCTTC. Amino acid sequence: CSPAGLRDNEQFF.

The V and J genes are TRBV12-3 or TRBV12-4 and TRBJ2-1; a weak D match, TRBD1 (6 bases). The CDR3 totals 15 residues. V lost 8 bases and J lost 0, with 14 bases in between. The CDR3: CASARQANSYNEQFF. The CDR3 region has the DNA TGTGCCAGCGCCAGACAGGCCAACTCCTACAATGAGCAGTTCTTC.

The rearrangement joins TRBV5-1 to TRBJ1-6; 10 bases are shared with TRBD1. Germline CDR1 and CDR2: SGHRS and YFSETQ. V shed 4 bases, J shed 9 bases, and the junction held 7 bases outside the gene matches. The CDR3 has 15 residues. The CDR3 region is CASSTAGTGASPLHF. CDR3 DNA sequence: TGCGCCAGCAGCACCGCCGGGACAGGGGCTTCACCCCTCCACTTT.

This clonotype has just a few counts. The chain is built from TRBV20-1 and TRBJ2-7, with TRBD2 matching over 11 bases. With 5 bases clipped from V and 3 bases from J, the junction kept 6 bases outside the gene matches. Germline V gene sequence: CDR1 DFQATT, CDR2 SNEGSKA (reference sequence). This CDR3 has 14 amino acids. The CDR3 DNA reads as TGCAGTGCTGCCGGACTAGCGGGCTACTACGAGCAGTACTTC. This codes for CSAAGLAGYYEQYF.

This chain links TRBV4-2 with TRBJ2-6, with 12 bases identical to TRBD2. J was trimmed by 0 bases and V by 5 bases; bases with no gene match: 2. CDR1 and CDR2 from the germline V gene are LGHNA and YNFKEQ. This CDR3 region has 17 residues. The CDR3 region is CASSASGRASGANVLTF. For the CDR3, the DNA is TGTGCCAGCAGCGCTAGCGGGAGGGCCTCTGGGGCCAACGTCCTGACTTTC.

This clonotype turned up a few times. This chain uses TRBV12-3 or TRBV12-4 with TRBJ2-6; 8 bases match TRBD1. Trimming cost V 5 bases and J 0 bases; bases outside gene matches: 6. The CDR3 runs 17 residues. The CDR3 protein is CASSTGTGRSGANVLTF. The CDR3 nucleotides are TGTGCCAGCAGTACCGGGACAGGACGCTCTGGGGCCAACGTCCTGACTTTC.

This clonotype showed up just a few times. This chain joins TRBV6-2 or TRBV6-3 and TRBJ2-7; 7 nucleotides line up with TRBD1. The V gene's germline CDR1 is MNHEY and CDR2 SVGEGT. The CDR3 is 15 residues long. V shed 2 bases and J 2 bases; nucleotides not matched to a gene: 6. CDR3 residues: CASSYIRGSTYEQYF. The CDR3 nucleotides read TGTGCCAGCAGTTACATCAGGGGGTCAACCTACGAGCAGTACTTC.

The chain carries TRBV9 and TRBJ2-7; 9 bases line up with TRBD1. The CDR3 is made up of 14 amino acids. After removal of 3 bases from V and 3 bases from J, the junction contained 4 bases not matched to a gene. Germline CDR1 SGDLS, CDR2 YYNGEE. Written as DNA, the CDR3 is TGTGCCAGCAGCGCCACGACAGGGGGCTACGAGCAGTACTTC. Encoded protein: CASSATTGGYEQYF.

This chain links TRBV20-1 with TRBJ2-3, with a tentative D call TRBD2 (6 bases). The CDR3 is 14 amino acids. Trimming pared 3 bases from V and 4 bases from J, leaving 14 bases between. In germline, CDR1 is DFQATT, CDR2 SNEGSKA (reference sequence). The CDR3 DNA follows: TGCAGTGCTAGTATGTGGAGGGTTGCAGATACGCAGTATTTT. Encoded protein: CSASMWRVADTQYF.

The J gene is TRBJ1-6, the V gene TRBV12-3 or TRBV12-4; 9 nucleotides line up with TRBD1. The CDR3 spans 14 residues. V was pared by 7 bases and J by 10 bases, with 8 bases of the junction left unmatched. The CDR3 reads CASTENTGGSPLHF. In DNA form, the CDR3 reads TGTGCCAGCACTGAAAATACAGGGGGCTCACCCCTCCACTTT.